The 25 T cell receptor beta chains listed next were all sequenced from one sample in a study of control samples from healthy donors and cancer patients. Clones were read by immunoSEQ multiplex PCR, and TCRdb kept only the in-frame ones, dropping some. The data show under 150,000 clones, over 75% seen once. The sample consisted of PBMCs. Receptors originate from a woman aged 45-59 years with colorectal cancer.

The rearrangement uses TRBV5-1 and TRBJ2-1; a possible D gene is TRBD1 (6 bases). CDR1 SGHRS and CDR2 YFSETQ come from the germline V gene. Deletions cut 0 bases from V and 5 bases from J, with 12 bases between. This CDR3 contains 15 residues. The CDR3: CASSLEDSEDNEQFF. In nucleotides, the CDR3 is TGCGCCAGCAGCTTGGAGGACAGCGAAGACAATGAGCAGTTCTTC. Together with reference TRBV5-1 and TRBJ2-1, the CDR3 gives the full variable domain: KAGVTQTPRYLIKTRGQQVTLSCSPISGHRSVSWYQQTPGQGLQFLFEYFSETQRNKGNFPGRFSGRQFSNSRSEMNVSTLELGDSALYLCASSLEDSEDNEQFFGPGTRLTVL.

Points on this clone: The sample holds other DNA sequences that translate to the same CDR3. The rearrangement uses TRBV28 and TRBJ2-3, with TRBD2 matching 12 bases. Germline V CDR1 and CDR2: MDHEN, SYDVKM. CDR3 length: 15 residues. Trimming took 5 bases from V and 4 from J; bases not matched to a gene: 4. The CDR3 loop reads CASSLAGGGADTQYF. Written as DNA, the CDR3 is TGTGCCAGCAGTCTAGCGGGAGGGGGGGCAGATACGCAGTATTTT.

This clone occurred a few times. The chain links TRBV19 to TRBJ2-1, with D possibly being TRBD1 (6 bases). From germline, CDR1 is LNHDA and CDR2 SQIVND (reference sequence). The CDR3 is made up of 14 amino acids. Deletions cut 10 bases from V and 9 bases from J, with 22 bases between. The CDR3 here is CAISPGGNQVEQFF. The CDR3 DNA reads as TGTGCCATCTCCCCTGGGGGCAATCAGGTTGAGCAGTTCTTC.

The gene calls are TRBV2 and TRBJ2-7, with D possibly matching TRBD2 (5 bases). CDR1 SNHLY and CDR2 FYNNEI come from the germline V gene. The CDR3 covers 14 residues. V dropped 6 bases and J dropped 3 bases, with 15 bases sitting between them. Here the CDR3 DNA reads TGTGCCAGCAGGTTCGCGGAGGAGAGCTACGAGCAGTACTTC. This translates into CASRFAEESYEQYF.

V gene TRBV2 combines with J gene TRBJ1-2; 7 bases match TRBD1. Germline V gene lookup returns CDR1 SNHLY and CDR2 FYNNEI. V lost 10 bases and J lost 5; bases outside the gene matches: 10. The CDR3 has 13 residues. The CDR3 protein is CATDRTGDYGYTF. In DNA, the CDR3 is TGTGCCACCGACCGGACAGGAGATTATGGCTACACCTTC.

V gene TRBV18 combines with J gene TRBJ1-1, with 7 bases aligning to TRBD1. This CDR3 spans 15 amino acids. V lost 2 bases to trimming and J lost 4 bases; unmatched junction nucleotides: 7. Germline CDR1 reads KGHSH; CDR2 reads LQKENI. This chain's CDR3 is CASSPYRGRPTEAFF. The CDR3 DNA reads as TGTGCCAGCTCACCATACAGGGGCCGCCCCACTGAAGCTTTCTTT.

The chain combines TRBV27 with TRBJ1-1; 8 bases are a match to TRBD1. There are 16 residues in the CDR3. Unmatched junction bases numbered 16, after V lost 5 bases and J lost 8 bases. Germline V lookup: CDR1 MNHEY, CDR2 SMNVEV (reference sequence). DNA of the CDR3: TGTGCCAGCAGTCCCGTCCCCATAGACAGGGGCAGAGAAGCTTTCTTT. Protein: CASSPVPIDRGREAFF.

The V and J genes are TRBV11-3 and TRBJ2-3, with D possibly matching TRBD2 (5 bases). Germline CDR1 is SGHNT and CDR2 is YENEEA. The CDR3 consists of 16 residues. V was pared by 2 bases and J by 3 bases, with 15 bases between. The CDR3 sequence is CASSLRLASGTDTQYF. CDR3 nucleotide sequence: TGTGCCAGCAGCTTAAGGCTAGCTAGTGGGACAGATACGCAGTATTTT.

This chain joins TRBV5-1 and TRBJ1-1; a possible D gene is TRBD1 (6 bases). V was pared by 4 bases and J by 4 bases, with 17 bases between. Germline-derived CDR1 and CDR2 are SGHRS and YFSETQ. The CDR3 is 15 residues long. The CDR3 reads CASSPGTIRGTEAFF. CDR3 nucleotide sequence: TGCGCCAGCAGCCCTGGGACAATCCGGGGCACTGAAGCTTTCTTT.

There are a few counts of this clone. The rearrangement uses TRBV20-1 and TRBJ2-7; D unresolved. The CDR3 has 11 residues. Germline V CDR1 and CDR2: DFQATT, SNEGSKA (reference sequence). The V and J ends lost 0 bases and 4 bases respectively, with 4 bases between them. CDR3 residues: CSARDQYEQYF. CDR3 sequence (DNA): TGCAGTGCTAGAGATCAGTACGAGCAGTACTTC.

This clone was seen once. The rearrangement uses TRBV10-1 and TRBJ2-4; TRBD1 aligns across 8 bases. This CDR3 is built from 17 residues. Germline CDR1 is WNHNN and CDR2 is SYGVQD (reference sequence). Trimming took 4 bases from V and 0 from J; bases not matched to a gene: 8. The CDR3 DNA follows: TGCGCCAGCAGTGTAAGGGGACAGGCCTTAGCCAAAAACATTCAGTACTTC. It codes for CASSVRGQALAKNIQYF.

The chain recombines TRBV6-6 with TRBJ1-1; 8 bases match TRBD1. Losses at the gene ends were 6 bases for V and 0 bases for J; bases not matched to a gene: 9. There are 16 residues in the CDR3. CDR1 MNHNY and CDR2 SVGAGI come from the germline V gene (reference sequence). CDR3 nucleotides: TGTGCCAGCAGGAACGGACAGGGCATTTTGAACACTGAAGCTTTCTTT. Protein sequence: CASRNGQGILNTEAFF.

The chain links TRBV19 to TRBJ2-5; TRBD2 aligns across 8 bases. Germline V gene sequence: CDR1 LNHDA, CDR2 SQIVND (reference sequence). V gave up 3 bases and J gave up 5 bases; unmatched junction bases: 8. This CDR3 is built from 15 residues. Written as DNA, the CDR3 is TGTGCCAGTAGTATCTCGGCGGGGGGTTGGGAGACCCAGTACTTC. Translated: CASSISAGGWETQYF. Using reference TRBV19 and TRBJ2-5 for the parts outside the CDR3, the full variable domain is DGGITQSPKYLFRKEGQNVTLSCEQNLNHDAMYWYRQDPGQGLRLIYYSQIVNDFQKGDIAEGYSVSREKKESFPLTVTSAQKNPTAFYLCASSISAGGWETQYFGPGTRLLVL.

This clone was found once. The genes are TRBV19 and TRBJ1-5, with a tentative D call TRBD1 (5 bases). V was shortened by 0 bases and J by 2 bases, with 17 bases between the two germline ends. Per germline, CDR1 LNHDA and CDR2 SQIVND (reference sequence). The CDR3 loop spans 18 amino acids. The CDR3 reads CASSIEIRDSGRNQPQHF. The CDR3 nucleotides are TGTGCCAGTAGTATAGAAATCCGGGACTCTGGACGCAATCAGCCCCAGCATTTT.

The rearrangement links TRBV7-9 to TRBJ1-1; the D is unclear. Trimming took off 3 bases at V and 1 base at J, with 6 bases between the two ends. Germline V gene sequence: CDR1 SEHNR, CDR2 FQNEAQ (reference sequence). The CDR3 length is 13 residues. CDR3 sequence reads: CASSFVSNTEAFF. The CDR3 nucleotides are TGTGCCAGCAGCTTTGTTTCGAACACTGAAGCTTTCTTT.

This chain links TRBV10-2 with TRBJ1-3, with D maybe TRBD1 (5 bases). Per the germline V gene, CDR1 is WSHSY and CDR2 is SAAADI. The V end was cut by 1 base, the J end by 2 bases, with 9 bases between. The CDR3 has 15 amino acids. CDR3 bases: TGCGCCAGCAGTGAGTTTGGGGACCCTGGAAACACCATATATTTT. It codes for CASSEFGDPGNTIYF.

This rearrangement joins TRBV7-9 to TRBJ1-1; 8 bases fit TRBD1. The ends lost 2 bases at V and 1 base at J; junction bases unmatched: 3. The CDR3 is 15 residues long. Germline V lookup: CDR1 SEHNR, CDR2 FQNEAQ (reference sequence). In DNA form, the CDR3 reads TGTGCCAGCAGCTTAATAGGGACAGGGAACACTGAAGCTTTCTTT. Protein: CASSLIGTGNTEAFF. The whole variable domain, remainder taken from reference TRBV7-9 and TRBJ1-1, is DTGVSQNPRHKITKRGQNVTFRCDPISEHNRLYWYRQTLGQGPEFLTYFQNEAQLEKSRLLSDRFSAERPKGSFSTLEIQRTEQGDSAMYLCASSLIGTGNTEAFFGQGTRLTVV.

The chain couples TRBV27 to TRBJ2-7; TRBD1 agrees at 7 bases. Germline V gene lookup returns CDR1 MNHEY and CDR2 SMNVEV (reference sequence). The CDR3 loop spans 14 amino acids. With V trimmed by 6 bases and J by 5 bases, 10 bases remained unmatched. CDR3 in amino acids: CASSTGTVHHEQYF. The DNA of the CDR3 is TGTGCCAGCAGCACTGGGACAGTTCACCACGAGCAGTACTTC.

The genes are TRBV9 and TRBJ2-1; D is possibly TRBD1 (6 bases). In germline, CDR1 is SGDLS, CDR2 YYNGEE. The CDR3 sequence is 14 residues long. V lost 0 bases and J lost 6, with 10 bases in between. The CDR3 sequence: CASSVDRVSNEQFF. The CDR3 DNA reads TGTGCCAGCAGCGTAGACAGGGTCTCCAATGAGCAGTTCTTC.

The chain is built from TRBV19 and TRBJ2-5, with D perhaps assigned TRBD1 or TRBD2 (5 bases each). The germline CDR1 and CDR2 sequences are LNHDA and SQIVND (reference sequence). V was trimmed by 4 bases and J by 2 bases, leaving 11 bases between them. The CDR3 loop spans 14 amino acids. CDR3 loop: CASSTGTKQETQYF. The CDR3 DNA reads TGTGCCAGTAGTACCGGGACCAAGCAAGAGACCCAGTACTTC.

A single count supports this clone. The chain couples TRBV19 to TRBJ2-1, with 11 nucleotides matching TRBD2. The junction had 3 bases not matched to a gene; V was cut back by 4 bases and J by 7 bases. CDR1 and CDR2 (germline): LNHDA, SQIVND (reference sequence). CDR3 length: 14 amino acids. This CDR3 reads CASSTTSGINEQFF. As DNA, the CDR3 is TGTGCCAGTAGTACGACTAGCGGGATAAATGAGCAGTTCTTC.

The chain combines TRBV6-6 with TRBJ2-2, with no clear D. The V gene lost 1 base and the J gene lost 1 base, with 1 base spanning the gap. CDR1 MNHNY and CDR2 SVGAGI come from the germline V gene (reference sequence). CDR3 length equals 13 residues. CDR3 loop: CASSYWNTGELFF. CDR3 sequence (DNA): TGTGCCAGCAGTTACTGGAACACCGGGGAGCTGTTTTTT.

The V call is TRBV2, the J call TRBJ1-4; D is uncertain. This CDR3 comprises 12 residues. V was clipped by 6 bases and J by 7 bases, with 9 bases between them. Per the germline V gene, CDR1 is SNHLY and CDR2 is FYNNEI. The DNA for the CDR3 is TGTGCCAGCAGAAAGGACGGTGAAAAACTGTTTTTT. Its protein is CASRKDGEKLFF.

V usage is TRBV2 and J usage is TRBJ2-1, with TRBD2 matching 7 bases. The V segment lost 4 bases and the J segment 7 bases; nucleotides outside the gene matches: 4. The CDR3 is 13 residues long. Germline CDR1 is SNHLY and CDR2 is FYNNEI. DNA of the CDR3: TGTGCCAGCAGTGTACTAGCGAGGAATGAGCAGTTCTTC. It encodes CASSVLARNEQFF.

This chain joins TRBV10-1 and TRBJ1-6; 8 bases are shared with TRBD1. V lost 3 bases to trimming and J lost 9 bases; unmatched junction nucleotides: 13. There are 17 residues in the CDR3. The germline gives CDR1 WNHNN, CDR2 SYGVQD (reference sequence). CDR3 sequence (DNA): TGCGCCAGCAGTGATCCCCTACAGGGGGAAGAAGGTTCACCCCTCCACTTT. The encoded protein is CASSDPLQGEEGSPLHF.